These 9 T cell receptor beta chains originate from one sample sequenced in a study of blood T cell repertoires in COVID-19. Repertoires were generated with immunoSEQ multiplex PCR, while TCRdb's copy carries only in-frame clones and drops some. The sample carries around 240,000 clones, approximately 82% recorded once. The source material was peripheral blood. These receptors were collected from a woman aged 80 or over with acute or convalescent COVID-19.

V is TRBV5-1 and J is TRBJ1-4; D is undetermined. This CDR3 has 13 amino acids. Trimming pared 3 bases from V and 7 bases from J, leaving 10 bases between. Germline V gene sequence: CDR1 SGHRS, CDR2 YFSETQ. CDR3 sequence: CASSSSIAEKLFF. The CDR3 region has the DNA TGCGCCAGCAGCTCCTCAATAGCTGAAAAACTGTTTTTT.

In this sample, this clone turned up once. The gene calls are TRBV29-1 and TRBJ2-1, with 7 bases aligning to TRBD2. With V trimmed by 5 bases and J by 4 bases, 5 bases remained unmatched. Germline loops: CDR1 SQVTM, CDR2 ANQGSEA. The CDR3 has 13 amino acids. The CDR3 here is CSVKTGLYNEQFF. The CDR3 region has the DNA TGCAGCGTTAAGACGGGACTATACAATGAGCAGTTCTTC.

The table lists this clone with a count of one. This chain uses TRBV5-1 with TRBJ2-4, with a possible D match to TRBD1 (5 bases). The CDR3 length is 11 residues. Germline V lookup: CDR1 SGHRS, CDR2 YFSETQ. Trimming cost V 6 bases and J 7 bases, with 8 bases left between them. Written as DNA, the CDR3 is TGCGCCAGCAAAGCAGGGAACATTCAGTACTTC. This gives the protein CASKAGNIQYF.

The chain combines TRBV7-2 with TRBJ2-7, with TRBD1 matching 7 bases. The ends lost 4 bases at V and 2 bases at J; junction bases unmatched: 5. The length of the CDR3 is 14 residues. CDR1 is SGHTA and CDR2 is FQGNSA in the germline V gene. The CDR3 nucleotides are TGTGCCAGCAGCTCACAGACAGGGACCTACGAGCAGTACTTC. Its protein product is CASSSQTGTYEQYF.

The chain uses TRBV5-1 and TRBJ1-1, with D perhaps matching TRBD1 (5 bases). This CDR3 is 16 amino acids long. Germline CDR1 reads SGHRS; CDR2 reads YFSETQ. With 5 bases removed from V and 0 bases from J, the gap between germline ends came to 17 bases. CDR3 DNA sequence: TGCGCCAGCAGGCAGACCACAGGTAACATGAACACTGAAGCTTTCTTT. Translating it yields CASRQTTGNMNTEAFF.

The V call is TRBV7-2, the J call TRBJ2-6, with 11 bases lining up with TRBD1. The V and J ends lost 5 bases and 0 bases, in that order; junction bases with no gene match: 9. The CDR3 sequence is 19 residues long. Per the germline V gene, CDR1 is SGHTA and CDR2 is FQGNSA. DNA for the CDR3: TGTGCCAGCAGCCCCCGAGGACAGGGGGCCCTCTCTGGGGCCAACGTCCTGACTTTC. Its protein is CASSPRGQGALSGANVLTF.

The sample holds a few counts of this clone. The chain recombines TRBV2 with TRBJ1-6; D is ambiguous. Trimming removed 3 bases from V and 4 bases from J, with 10 bases in between. The CDR3 length is 15 residues. The germline CDR1 and CDR2 sequences are SNHLY and FYNNEI. The CDR3 loop is CASSDAQRYNSPLHF. The CDR3 nucleotides read TGTGCCAGCAGTGACGCACAGAGATATAATTCACCCCTCCACTTT.

The chain uses TRBV4-1 and TRBJ2-6; unclear D gene. There are 14 residues in the CDR3. Trimming took 3 bases from V and 0 from J, leaving 3 bases between them. The germline gives CDR1 MGHRA, CDR2 YSYEKL. The CDR3 DNA is TGCGCCAGCAGCCAGCGCTCTGGGGCCAACGTCCTGACTTTC. Its protein is CASSQRSGANVLTF.

V is TRBV28 and J is TRBJ2-7, with D possibly being TRBD1 (5 bases). CDR3 length equals 14 residues. Germline loops: CDR1 MDHEN, CDR2 SYDVKM. Between the trimmed V and J ends, which lost 9 bases and 1 base, there was a span of 16 bases. The CDR3 DNA reads as TGTGCCAGTCCCGGACAAGAAAGATCCTACGAGCAGTACTTC. This sequence encodes CASPGQERSYEQYF.